The rows below give T cell receptor beta chains drawn from one sample of a study of cytomegalovirus exposure and HLA in healthy donors. Profiling relied on immunoSEQ multiplex PCR, and the TCRdb table lists in-frame clones only, not all of them. Here the sample spans more than 110,000 clones, over 70% being singletons. Source material: PBMCs. These receptors were taken from a man aged 40-55 years in good health and CMV-seropositive. Each CDR3 is given with its conserved first and last residue. A D gene is named only where the DNA matches it firmly. Not all rows give a size; the values are once, few, many and, for expanded clones, a class.

D gene	V gene	clone size	J gene	CDR3 protein	CDR3 DNA
.	TRBV5-1	.	TRBJ2-3	CASRPGTSTDTQYF	TGCGCCAGCAGGCCAGGTACTAGCACAGATACGCAGTATTTT
.	TRBV28	.	TRBJ1-6	CASSSDSPGTLHF	TGTGCCAGCAGTTCGGACAGCCCGGGGACCCTCCACTTT
.	TRBV28	once	TRBJ1-2	CASSLSGQWNYGYTF	TGTGCCAGCAGCCTGAGTGGGCAATGGAACTATGGCTACACCTTC
TRBD1	TRBV19	.	TRBJ1-1	CASSATGGWTEAFF	TGTGCCAGTAGTGCTACAGGGGGCTGGACTGAAGCTTTCTTT
.	TRBV5-3	.	TRBJ2-7	CARSPRREQYF	TGTGCCAGAAGCCCCAGGCGAGAGCAGTACTTC
.	TRBV9	.	TRBJ2-2	CASSDGTSNTGELFF	TGTGCCAGCAGCGACGGGACTTCGAACACCGGGGAGCTGTTTTTT
.	TRBV19	.	TRBJ1-1	CASTTTSGQNTEAFF	TGTGCCAGTACTACGACTTCGGGACAGAACACTGAAGCTTTCTTT
.	TRBV4-3	.	TRBJ1-2	CASSQGAADRGTGGYTF	TGCGCCAGCAGCCAAGGCGCCGCGGACAGAGGAACGGGTGGCTACACCTTC
.	TRBV5-8	once	TRBJ2-5	CASSFSPGHLQETQYF	TGTGCCAGCAGCTTTAGCCCGGGACACCTCCAAGAGACCCAGTACTTC
.	TRBV29-1	.	TRBJ2-7	CSVAPDSEAYEQYF	TGCAGCGTGGCCCCTGACAGTGAAGCCTACGAGCAGTACTTC
.	TRBV29-1	.	TRBJ1-5	CSVVSGNQPQHF	TGCAGCGTTGTTTCGGGCAATCAGCCCCAGCATTTT
.	TRBV4-2	once	TRBJ2-5	CASSQDGGETQYF	TGTGCCAGCAGCCAAGACGGTGGTGAGACCCAGTACTTC
.	TRBV4-1	.	TRBJ1-1	CASSQVTRTEAFF	TGCGCCAGCAGCCAAGTCACAAGAACTGAAGCTTTCTTT
TRBD2	TRBV6-6	.	TRBJ2-1	CASYSSGDTNEQFF	TGTGCCAGCTATTCTAGCGGGGATACGAATGAGCAGTTCTTC
TRBD2	TRBV4-3	.	TRBJ2-7	CASSPVKRETYEQYF	TGCGCCAGCAGCCCAGTGAAGCGGGAGACCTACGAGCAGTACTTC
.	TRBV19	.	TRBJ2-1	CASSILRGIYNEQFF	TGTGCCAGTAGTATATTGCGGGGCATCTACAATGAGCAGTTCTTC
TRBD2	TRBV11-3	.	TRBJ2-1	CASSPLAGGSYNEQFF	TGTGCCAGCAGCCCACTAGCGGGAGGCTCCTACAATGAGCAGTTCTTC
.	TRBV5-4	.	TRBJ2-1	CASSLDAYNEQFF	TGTGCCAGCAGCTTGGATGCGTACAATGAGCAGTTCTTC
TRBD2	TRBV30	.	TRBJ2-1	CAWTGGGRPPGYNEQFF	TGTGCCTGGACTGGGGGCGGGAGGCCCCCGGGATACAATGAGCAGTTCTTC
.	TRBV7-8	.	TRBJ2-3	CASRMGGQVADTQYF	TGTGCCAGCCGCATGGGAGGACAGGTTGCGGATACGCAGTATTTT
TRBD1	TRBV7-8	.	TRBJ1-5	CASSLAWTGSQPQHF	TGTGCCAGCAGCTTAGCTTGGACAGGTAGTCAGCCCCAGCATTTT
.	TRBV2	.	TRBJ2-1	CASSVLEQFF	TGTGCCAGCAGTGTTCTCGAGCAGTTCTTC
.	TRBV11-2	once	TRBJ2-7	CASSLDFRGPYEQYF	TGTGCCAGCAGCTTAGATTTTCGGGGTCCCTACGAGCAGTACTTC
TRBD1	TRBV6-5	.	TRBJ2-7	CASSYGTATGQYF	TGTGCCAGCAGTTATGGGACAGCCACCGGGCAGTACTTC
TRBD1	TRBV10-3	.	TRBJ1-3	CAIRTDRDSGNTIYF	TGTGCCATCAGGACCGACAGGGACTCTGGAAACACCATATATTTT
.	TRBV29-1	few	TRBJ2-7	CSVLRGGALHEQYF	TGCAGCGTCCTAAGGGGGGGGGCGTTACACGAGCAGTACTTC
TRBD1	TRBV7-8	.	TRBJ1-1	CASSQRQGGRAFF	TGTGCCAGCAGCCAGCGACAGGGGGGAAGAGCTTTCTTT
TRBD1	TRBV10-1	.	TRBJ1-1	CASSGDRGLTEAFF	TGCGCCAGCAGTGGGGACAGGGGGCTCACTGAAGCTTTCTTT
TRBD2	TRBV14	.	TRBJ2-1	CASSLPGLAGLNEQFF	TGTGCCAGCAGCCTACCGGGACTAGCGGGACTCAATGAGCAGTTCTTC
TRBD2	TRBV13	.	TRBJ2-1	CASSSRREGISYNEQFF	TGTGCCAGCAGCTCTCGACGGGAGGGAATCTCCTACAATGAGCAGTTCTTC
.	TRBV7-2	.	TRBJ2-7	CASSLLDEQYF	TGTGCCAGCAGCTTACTAGACGAGCAGTACTTC
.	TRBV6-6	few	TRBJ2-6	CASLPGGPGANVLTF	TGTGCCAGCCTACCAGGGGGGCCAGGGGCCAACGTCCTGACTTTC
.	TRBV7-9	once	TRBJ1-1	CASSSRGGQMNTEAFF	TGTGCCAGCAGCTCAAGGGGGGGTCAGATGAACACTGAAGCTTTCTTT
TRBD1	TRBV5-6	.	TRBJ2-7	CASSFGQGGYEQYF	TGTGCCAGCAGTTTCGGACAGGGGGGCTACGAGCAGTACTTC
TRBD1	TRBV18	.	TRBJ1-1	CASSPRQGGANTEAFF	TGTGCCAGCTCACCAAGACAGGGGGGTGCGAACACTGAAGCTTTCTTT
.	TRBV29-1	.	TRBJ2-1	CSVEHSAQFF	TGCAGCGTTGAGCATAGCGCGCAGTTCTTC
TRBD1	TRBV6-5	few	TRBJ2-7	CASMQGTGSYEQYF	TGTGCCAGCATGCAGGGGACAGGGTCCTACGAGCAGTACTTC
TRBD1	TRBV29-1	.	TRBJ1-2	CSVRGLPHGYTF	TGCAGCGTTAGGGGGCTACCCCATGGCTACACCTTC
TRBD1	TRBV6-5	few	TRBJ2-7	CASSYSGQKQYF	TGTGCCAGCAGTTACTCGGGACAGAAGCAGTACTTC
.	TRBV7-6	.	TRBJ1-2	CASSPSGGANYYGYTF	TGTGCCAGCAGCCCATCGGGGGGGGCAAACTACTATGGCTACACCTTC
TRBD1	TRBV6-5	.	TRBJ1-2	CASGSGTGVFYGYTF	TGTGCCAGCGGATCCGGGACAGGGGTATTCTATGGCTACACCTTC
.	TRBV5-1	.	TRBJ2-3	CASSLSRGADTQYF	TGCGCCAGCAGCTTAAGCAGGGGTGCAGATACGCAGTATTTT
TRBD1	TRBV27	.	TRBJ1-5	CASSRQGAGQPQHF	TGTGCCAGCAGTCGACAGGGGGCGGGTCAGCCCCAGCATTTT
TRBD2	TRBV30	once	TRBJ2-7	CAWSGVSGSSEQYF	TGTGCCTGGAGTGGGGTTAGCGGGAGTTCCGAGCAGTACTTC
.	TRBV29-1	.	TRBJ2-2	CSVEVQMNTGELFF	TGCAGCGTTGAGGTTCAGATGAACACCGGGGAGCTGTTTTTT
.	TRBV4-3	.	TRBJ2-2	CASSQPTGANTGELFF	TGCGCCAGCAGCCAACCGACAGGAGCGAACACCGGGGAGCTGTTTTTT
TRBD2	TRBV11-2	.	TRBJ2-7	CASSRTSSYEQYF	TGTGCCAGCAGCCGGACTAGCTCCTACGAGCAGTACTTC
.	TRBV5-6	.	TRBJ1-1	CASSSPRQGEAFF	TGTGCCAGCAGCTCCCCACGGCAGGGGGAAGCTTTCTTT
.	TRBV6-6	.	TRBJ1-4	CASSYSTGEKLFF	TGTGCCAGCAGTTACTCGACTGGAGAAAAACTGTTTTTT
TRBD1	TRBV6-5	.	TRBJ1-6	CASRNTGVNSPLHF	TGTGCCAGCAGGAATACAGGGGTGAATTCACCCCTCCACTTT
TRBD1	TRBV7-8	.	TRBJ1-5	CASSSDRAFSNQPQHF	TGTGCCAGCAGCTCGGACAGGGCATTTAGCAATCAGCCCCAGCATTTT
.	TRBV6-5	few	TRBJ1-5	CASSYSGGSNQPQHF	TGTGCCAGCAGTTACTCCGGGGGTAGCAATCAGCCCCAGCATTTT
.	TRBV11-2	few	TRBJ1-3	CASSLDVGLTSSGNTIYF	TGTGCCAGCAGCTTAGACGTGGGACTGACGAGCTCTGGAAACACCATATATTTT
TRBD2	TRBV19	.	TRBJ2-5	CASSIRSGRYQETQYF	TGTGCCAGTAGTATAAGGAGCGGGAGGTACCAAGAGACCCAGTACTTC
.	TRBV18	.	TRBJ2-1	CASGSVYNEQFF	TGTGCCAGCGGGAGCGTCTACAATGAGCAGTTCTTC
TRBD1	TRBV7-2	.	TRBJ1-4	CASSFPGQGLNEKLFF	TGTGCCAGCAGCTTCCCGGGACAGGGGTTAAATGAAAAACTGTTTTTT
.	TRBV7-2	.	TRBJ1-4	CASSLSPGGTNEKLFF	TGTGCCAGCAGCTTATCACCCGGTGGAACTAATGAAAAACTGTTTTTT